This T cell receptor (beta chain) was recovered during a study of CXCR3-negative and CXCR3-positive naive CD8 T cells. Each TRB cDNA library was prepared by 5' RACE (with UMI labels). One entry per CDR3 protein, without DNA, is what TCRdb gives after re-calling the 5' RACE reads. The listing records approximately 66,000 distinct CDR3 sequences. Germline values: CDR1 DFQATT, CDR2 SNEGSKA (reference sequence). The CDR3 covers 12 residues. The TCR originated in a human donor in good health. Some clones in this sample may be carry-over from other donors' samples. The chain carries TRBV20-1 and TRBJ2-7; the D call from TCRdb, TRBD1, cannot be confirmed without DNA. Sequenced material: naive CXCR3- CD8+ T cells from blood. This sample's subset: CD45RO-CCR7+CD27+CD95- naive CD8+ T cells lacking CXCR3 (TNR3-). CDR3: CSADDRAYEQYF.